These 24 T cell receptor beta chains were all obtained from the same sample, sequenced in a study of shared clonotypes between healthy human individuals. Clones were sequenced by immunoSEQ multiplex PCR, and TCRdb holds only the in-frame ones, with some missing. The sample lists a few million clones, 80% to 95% occurring once. The sequencing input was naive CD4+ T cells from PBMCs. As to subset: CD45RA+ positively selected. All receptors come from a man younger than 30 in good health. Some clones in this sample may be carry-over from other donors' samples.

The V gene is TRBV11-1, the J gene TRBJ2-1; 10 nucleotides match TRBD2. Germline CDR1 is SGHAT and CDR2 is FQDESV (reference sequence). The CDR3 runs to 16 residues. Trimming cost V 3 bases and J 5 bases; bases outside gene matches: 7. This CDR3 reads CASSFESGRGNNEQFF. The CDR3 DNA follows: TGTGCCAGCAGCTTTGAAAGCGGGAGGGGTAACAATGAGCAGTTCTTC.

The chain uses TRBV28 and TRBJ2-1, with 10 bases fitting TRBD2. The germline V gene has CDR1 MDHEN and CDR2 SYDVKM. This CDR3 has 16 amino acids. After removal of 3 bases from V and 4 bases from J, the junction contained 6 bases not matched to a gene. In DNA, the CDR3 is TGTGCCAGCAGTTTCCTACTAGCGGGATATTACAATGAGCAGTTCTTC. Protein: CASSFLLAGYYNEQFF.

The rearrangement uses TRBV7-2 and TRBJ2-6, with unresolved D. The CDR3 is 18 amino acids. The V and J ends lost 5 bases and 2 bases respectively, with 19 bases between them. Germline V gives CDR1 SGHTA, CDR2 FQGNSA. The chain's CDR3 is CASSPGRGARAGANVLTF. DNA for the CDR3: TGTGCCAGCAGCCCCGGTCGCGGTGCCCGGGCTGGGGCCAACGTCCTGACTTTC.

The genes are TRBV10-3 and TRBJ2-7, with 8 bases that match TRBD2. Germline CDR1 reads ENHRY; CDR2 reads SYGVKD. The CDR3 extends over 14 amino acids. J was trimmed by 2 bases and V by 0 bases; bases with no gene match: 0. The CDR3 spells CAISESAGAYEQYF. CDR3 bases: TGTGCCATCAGTGAGTCAGCGGGAGCCTACGAGCAGTACTTC.

This CDR3 is CASSEAGRSPTYNEQFF. CDR3 nucleotides: TGTGCCAGCAGTGAAGCTGGGAGATCCCCCACCTACAATGAGCAGTTCTTC. This chain connects TRBV6-1 to TRBJ2-1; maybe TRBD2 (5 bases). Germline-derived CDR1 and CDR2 are MNHNS and SASEGT. V lost 0 bases, J lost 2 bases, and 14 bases lay in between. CDR3 size: 17 residues.

The rearrangement links TRBV2 to TRBJ2-2, with TRBD2 matching over 10 bases. Germline trimming cut 7 bases from V and 5 bases from J; bases unmatched to any gene: 10. There are 16 residues in the CDR3. Germline-derived CDR1 and CDR2 are SNHLY and FYNNEI. The CDR3 nucleotides are TGTGCCAGCAATGCAGCGGGAGGGCCGGGGACCGGGGAGCTGTTTTTT. Translation gives CASNAAGGPGTGELFF.

The V call is TRBV13, the J call TRBJ1-3; 7 bases match TRBD1. V shed 6 bases, J shed 4 bases, and the junction held 9 bases outside the gene matches. CDR1 is PRHDT, CDR2 FYEKMQ, per germline (reference sequence). CDR3 length: 15 amino acids. CDR3 DNA sequence: TGTGCCAGCAGTTATAGACAGGGTTTGGGAAACACCATATATTTT. Amino acids: CASSYRQGLGNTIYF.

The chain carries TRBV30 and TRBJ2-5; TRBD1 matches at 7 bases. V shed 1 base, J shed 2 bases, and the junction held 4 bases outside the gene matches. The CDR3 sequence is 14 residues long. Germline values: CDR1 GTSNPN, CDR2 SVGIG (reference sequence). CDR3 loop: CAWSGGQAQETQYF. The CDR3 DNA is TGTGCCTGGAGTGGCGGACAGGCACAAGAGACCCAGTACTTC.

The chain has TRBV28 and TRBJ1-5, with D possibly matching TRBD1 (5 bases). V gave up 2 bases and J gave up 2 bases, with 10 bases separating them. CDR1 is MDHEN and CDR2 is SYDVKM in the germline V gene. CDR3 length: 15 amino acids. This chain's CDR3 is CASSLELGGNQPQHF. CDR3 DNA: TGTGCCAGCAGTTTAGAATTGGGGGGCAATCAGCCCCAGCATTTT. Variable domain in full (rest from reference TRBV28 and TRBJ1-5): DVKVTQSSRYLVKRTGEKVFLECVQDMDHENMFWYRQDPGLGLRLIYFSYDVKMKEKGDIPEGYSVSREKKERFSLILESASTNQTSMYLCASSLELGGNQPQHFGDGTRLSIL.

V is TRBV28 and J is TRBJ1-4, with TRBD1 matching 9 bases. J was trimmed by 7 bases and V by 5 bases; bases with no gene match: 5. The CDR3 length is 14 residues. Germline V gene sequence: CDR1 MDHEN, CDR2 SYDVKM. CDR3 nucleotides: TGTGCCAGCAGTAAGACAGGGGGGGCTGAAAAACTGTTTTTT. This sequence encodes CASSKTGGAEKLFF.

The chain combines TRBV7-8 with TRBJ1-1; D remains unclear. The germline CDR1 and CDR2 sequences are SGHVS and FQNEAQ. Trimming took off 4 bases at V and 2 bases at J, with 17 bases between the two ends. There are 16 residues in the CDR3. Here the CDR3 reads CASSSGRWVRNTEAFF. The CDR3 DNA reads TGTGCCAGCAGCTCTGGCCGGTGGGTTCGAAACACTGAAGCTTTCTTT.

The chain joins TRBV14 to TRBJ2-1; TRBD2 matches 11 bases. The germline V gene encodes CDR1 SGHDN and CDR2 FVKESK. The V gene end was trimmed by 0 bases and the J gene end by 14 bases; junction bases not matched to a gene: 6. This CDR3 comprises 14 residues. This chain's CDR3 is CASSQDIAGGPKFF. CDR3 in DNA: TGTGCCAGCAGCCAAGATATAGCGGGAGGGCCCAAGTTCTTC. Supplemented by reference TRBV14 and TRBJ2-1, the full variable domain reads EAGVTQFPSHSVIEKGQTVTLRCDPISGHDNLYWYRRVMGKEIKFLLHFVKESKQDESGMPNNRFLAERTGGTYSTLKVQPAELEDSGVYFCASSQDIAGGPKFFGPGTRLTVL.

The CDR3 protein is CASSDRFQPQHF. The CDR3 DNA reads TGTGCCAGCAGTGACCGGTTCCAGCCCCAGCATTTT. The rearrangement joins TRBV6-1 to TRBJ1-5; D gene uncertain. V was cut by 3 bases and J by 7 bases, with 7 bases left in between. Germline V gene sequence: CDR1 MNHNS, CDR2 SASEGT. The CDR3 runs 12 residues.

The CDR3 region is CASSLWGLFGNTIYF. For the CDR3, the DNA is TGTGCCAGCAGCTTATGGGGGTTGTTTGGAAACACCATATATTTT. This rearrangement joins TRBV7-3 to TRBJ1-3; tentative D call: TRBD1 (5 bases). This CDR3 is built from 15 residues. The V end was cut by 2 bases, the J end by 3 bases, with 11 bases between. Germline CDR1 reads SGHTA; CDR2 reads FQGTGA. The whole variable domain, filled in from reference TRBV7-3 and TRBJ1-3, reads GAGVSQTPSNKVTEKGKYVELRCDPISGHTALYWYRQSLGQGPEFLIYFQGTGAADDSGLPNDRFFAVRPEGSVSTLKIQRTERGDSAVYLCASSLWGLFGNTIYFGEGSWLTVV.

A few counts support this clone. V is TRBV7-8 and J is TRBJ1-5, with 7 positions matching TRBD1. V shed 5 bases, J shed 5 bases, and the junction held 12 bases outside the gene matches. The CDR3 consists of 16 residues. Germline V lookup: CDR1 SGHVS, CDR2 FQNEAQ. CDR3 protein: CASSKGDSPNHQPQHF. The CDR3 DNA reads as TGTGCCAGCAGCAAAGGGGACAGCCCAAATCATCAGCCCCAGCATTTT.

The CDR3 reads CASSPPTLGDGAFF. CDR3 coding DNA: TGTGCCAGCTCACCACCAACATTAGGGGATGGAGCTTTCTTT. The rearrangement joins TRBV18 to TRBJ1-1; the D gene is possibly TRBD1 (5 bases). The CDR3 runs to 14 residues. Looked up from germline, CDR1 is KGHSH and CDR2 is LQKENI. Trimming stripped 0 bases from V and 10 bases from J, with 15 bases between.

This clone showed up just once. The chain links TRBV21-1 to TRBJ2-7; the table's D call of TRBD2 was not tested on the DNA. TRBV21-1 is an annotated pseudogene. There are 11 residues in the CDR3. CDR3 in amino acids: CARNTTREQYF. The DNA for the CDR3 is TGTGCCAGGAATACTACGAGGGAGCAGTACTTC.

Worth noting for this clone: The sample carries other DNA sequences with the same CDR3. The genes are TRBV2 and TRBJ2-5; D gene unclear. The CDR3 covers 12 residues. V lost 0 bases and J lost 2, with 1 base in between. Germline-derived CDR1 and CDR2 are SNHLY and FYNNEI. In DNA, the CDR3 is TGTGCCAGCAGTGAAGCTCAAGAGACCCAGTACTTC. Translation: CASSEAQETQYF. Together with reference TRBV2 and TRBJ2-5, the CDR3 gives the full variable domain: EPEVTQTPSHQVTQMGQEVILRCVPISNHLYFYWYRQILGQKVEFLVSFYNNEISEKSEIFDDQFSVERPDGSNFTLKIRSTKLEDSAMYFCASSEAQETQYFGPGTRLLVL.

As for this clone: This specimen includes other DNA sequences encoding the same CDR3. The chain uses TRBV27 and TRBJ2-7; tentatively, D is TRBD2 (6 bases). This CDR3 has 14 amino acids. Germline loops: CDR1 MNHEY, CDR2 SMNVEV (reference sequence). The V and J ends lost 3 bases and 0 bases respectively, with 9 bases between them. The CDR3: CASSFGGASYEQYF. CDR3 DNA: TGTGCCAGCAGTTTTGGCGGGGCCTCCTACGAGCAGTACTTC.

This sequence joins TRBV28 and TRBJ1-1; D is unclear. This CDR3 has 13 residues. Germline V gene sequence: CDR1 MDHEN, CDR2 SYDVKM. Trimming took off 2 bases at V and 6 bases at J, with 10 bases between the two ends. Written as DNA, the CDR3 is TGTGCCAGCAGTTTAACGGACCCCTCTGAAGCTTTCTTT. It is translated as CASSLTDPSEAFF.

The V call is TRBV19, the J call TRBJ1-2; D may be TRBD1 (5 bases). The CDR3 loop spans 14 amino acids. V was cut by 6 bases and J by 0 bases, with 11 bases left in between. CDR1 and CDR2 (germline): LNHDA, SQIVND (reference sequence). The CDR3 loop reads CASRGTEANYGYTF. The CDR3, as DNA: TGTGCCAGTAGGGGGACGGAAGCTAACTATGGCTACACCTTC.

The rearrangement links TRBV10-1 to TRBJ2-3; D gene unclear. The CDR3 totals 16 residues. Trimming removed 3 bases from V and 2 bases from J, with 15 bases in between. Germline CDR1 is WNHNN and CDR2 is SYGVQD (reference sequence). For the CDR3, the DNA is TGCGCCAGCAGTGACCAGCTAGGACGTGCCACAGATACGCAGTATTTT. The encoded protein is CASSDQLGRATDTQYF.

Regarding this clone: The identical CDR3 is also encoded by other nucleotide sequences in the sample. The rearrangement links TRBV28 to TRBJ1-2; TRBD1 is a possible D gene (5 bases). The CDR3 length is 13 residues. V lost 6 bases and J 4 bases, leaving 12 bases between the germline ends. Germline CDR1 and CDR2: MDHEN and SYDVKM. The CDR3 DNA follows: TGTGCCAGCAGCCGCGACAGAGTCTATGGCTACACCTTC. Translating gives CASSRDRVYGYTF.

The CDR3 is CASSRGMGRETQYF. The CDR3 DNA sequence: TGTGCCAGTAGCAGGGGTATGGGGAGAGAGACCCAGTACTTC. The rearrangement uses TRBV19 and TRBJ2-5; D is perhaps TRBD1 (6 bases). The CDR3 runs 14 residues. Germline loops: CDR1 LNHDA, CDR2 SQIVND (reference sequence). The V gene lost 6 bases and the J gene lost 4 bases, with 15 bases spanning the gap.